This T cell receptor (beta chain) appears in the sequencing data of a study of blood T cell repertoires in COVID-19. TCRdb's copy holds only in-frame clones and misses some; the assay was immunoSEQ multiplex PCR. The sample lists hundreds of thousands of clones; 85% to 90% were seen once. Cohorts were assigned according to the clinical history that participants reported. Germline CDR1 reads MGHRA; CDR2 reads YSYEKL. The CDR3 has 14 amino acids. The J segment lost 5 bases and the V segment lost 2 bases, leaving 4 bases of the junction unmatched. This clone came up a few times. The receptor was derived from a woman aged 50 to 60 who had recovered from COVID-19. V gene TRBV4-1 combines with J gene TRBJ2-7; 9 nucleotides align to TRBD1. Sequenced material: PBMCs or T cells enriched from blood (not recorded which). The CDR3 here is CASSQRTGVHEQYF. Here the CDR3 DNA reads TGCGCCAGCAGCCAACGGACAGGGGTCCACGAGCAGTACTTC.